Detailed here is one TCR beta chain. The germline V gene has CDR1 MDHEN and CDR2 SYDVKM. Trimming took 6 bases from V and 0 from J, leaving 15 bases between them. The CDR3 sequence is 15 residues long. 13 Jbeta primers and 60 Vbeta primers were used for the PCR. TCRdb's copy holds only in-frame clones and misses some; the assay was immunoSEQ multiplex PCR. Seen here are about 140,000 clones, just under 85% observed once, and the top ten hold 1.4%. This specimen belongs to a study of cytomegalovirus exposure and HLA in healthy donors. Material for sequencing was PBMCs. The rearrangement links TRBV28 to TRBJ2-7, with a possible D match to TRBD2 (6 bases). The receptor was derived from a man aged 25 to 45 in good health and CMV-seropositive. The CDR3: CASRTFGGSSYEQYF. The CDR3 DNA reads as TGTGCCAGCAGAACTTTCGGGGGAAGCTCCTACGAGCAGTACTTC.